The 11 T cell receptor beta chains presented below share a single source sample, sequenced in a study of cytomegalovirus exposure and HLA in healthy donors. Vbeta (60) and Jbeta (13) primers were used in the PCR. Generated by immunoSEQ multiplex PCR, the TCRdb table keeps only in-frame clones and is missing some. The sample contains around 150,000 clones, roughly three quarters of which appear only once. Sequencing was carried out using PBMCs. These receptors originate from a man between 18 and 35 years old in good health and CMV-seropositive.

V gene TRBV25-1 combines with J gene TRBJ1-4, with D possibly being TRBD1 (6 bases). Between the trimmed V and J ends, which lost 2 bases and 5 bases, there was a span of 9 bases. The germline gives CDR1 MGHDK, CDR2 SYGVNS. The CDR3 has 14 amino acids. CDR3 amino acids: CASSEPGENEKLFF. The CDR3 nucleotides are TGTGCCAGCAGTGAACCAGGGGAAAATGAAAAACTGTTTTTT.

The J gene is TRBJ1-6, the V gene TRBV7-3; a weak D match, TRBD1 (5 bases). Per the germline V gene, CDR1 is SGHTA and CDR2 is FQGTGA. Trimming left V 4 bases short and J 7 bases short, with 8 bases between. This CDR3 is built from 13 residues. CDR3 amino acids: CASSSGWNSPLHF. DNA of the CDR3: TGTGCCAGCAGCTCAGGGTGGAATTCACCCCTCCACTTT.

J is TRBJ1-6 and V is TRBV2; a possible D gene is TRBD1 (6 bases). V lost 5 bases and J lost 9, with 14 bases in between. The CDR3 covers 14 residues. Germline CDR1 reads SNHLY; CDR2 reads FYNNEI. CDR3 region: CASSLQGNGSPLHF. CDR3 nucleotide sequence: TGTGCCAGCAGTCTTCAGGGGAATGGTTCACCCCTCCACTTT.

The chain joins TRBV19 to TRBJ1-1; 9 bases line up with TRBD1. The germline CDR1 and CDR2 sequences are LNHDA and SQIVND (reference sequence). The CDR3 extends over 13 amino acids. The ends lost 6 bases at V and 7 bases at J; junction bases unmatched: 6. The CDR3 loop reads CASSLQGAREAFF. The CDR3 DNA is TGTGCCAGTAGCCTACAGGGGGCTCGTGAAGCTTTCTTT.

This clone has a handful of counts. The chain joins TRBV27 to TRBJ1-1, with D perhaps matching TRBD1 (6 bases). Between the trimmed V and J ends, which lost 1 base and 4 bases, there was a span of 13 bases. Per the germline V gene, CDR1 is MNHEY and CDR2 is SMNVEV (reference sequence). The CDR3 consists of 15 residues. The CDR3 region is CASSLLQQGGTEAFF. The CDR3 bases are TGTGCCAGCAGTTTATTGCAACAGGGTGGCACTGAAGCTTTCTTT.

The V gene is TRBV7-9, the J gene TRBJ2-3; TRBD2 is a possible D gene (6 bases). This CDR3 contains 15 residues. V was trimmed by 1 base and J by 1 base, leaving 9 bases between them. Germline V CDR1 and CDR2: SEHNR, FQNEAQ (reference sequence). Here the CDR3 DNA reads TGTGCCAGCAGCTTAGGGGCTAGCGGCACAGATACGCAGTATTTT. Translated: CASSLGASGTDTQYF.

The chain recombines TRBV9 with TRBJ1-5; maybe TRBD1 (6 bases). Deletions cut 4 bases from V and 6 bases from J, with 14 bases between. The CDR3 contains 14 residues. Germline V lookup: CDR1 SGDLS, CDR2 YYNGEE. In nucleotides, the CDR3 is TGTGCCAGCAGCCAAAGCGCAGGGGTTCAGCCCCAGCATTTT. Translating gives CASSQSAGVQPQHF.

The chain recombines TRBV5-1 with TRBJ2-2; 11 positions match TRBD1. The CDR3 length is 14 residues. Germline CDR1 reads SGHRS; CDR2 reads YFSETQ. Losses at the gene ends were 7 bases for V and 6 bases for J; bases not matched to a gene: 5. The CDR3 DNA reads TGCGCCAGCGAACCGGGACAGGGGGCCGGGGAGCTGTTTTTT. This codes for CASEPGQGAGELFF.

The chain combines TRBV9 with TRBJ2-7; D possibly corresponds to TRBD1 (6 bases). Trimming pared 1 base from V and 3 bases from J, leaving 17 bases between. The CDR3 has 16 residues. Per germline, CDR1 SGDLS and CDR2 YYNGEE. The CDR3 here is CASSVLRGRGYYEQYF. The CDR3 DNA sequence: TGTGCCAGCAGCGTACTTCGAGGAAGGGGGTACTACGAGCAGTACTTC.

This chain connects TRBV29-1 to TRBJ2-1; no definite D call. CDR3 length: 14 amino acids. Germline V CDR1 and CDR2: SQVTM, ANQGSEA. Trimming pared 6 bases from V and 0 bases from J, leaving 12 bases between. CDR3 nucleotide sequence: TGCAGCGTAACCACTATAAGCTCCTACAATGAGCAGTTCTTC. Its protein is CSVTTISSYNEQFF.

Comment on this clone: The junction and the germline gene differ at one end; a read error may be behind it. The same CDR3 is also encoded by other DNA sequences in this sample. This chain connects TRBV11-2 to TRBJ2-6; perhaps TRBD1 as D (5 bases). The CDR3 totals 15 residues. Germline V CDR1 and CDR2: SGHAT, FQNNGV. CDR3 in DNA: TGTGCCAGCAGCTTAAGTAGCTCTGGGGCCAACGTCCTAACTTTC. It specifies CASSLSSSGANVLTF.